The 17 T cell receptor beta chains reported below all come from one sample, sequenced in a study of T cell responses to AZD1222 COVID-19 vaccine. The data were produced by immunoSEQ multiplex PCR, yet TCRdb's version contains in-frame clones alone and is incomplete. In the table there are around 150,000 clones, around 92% of which are singletons. Sample: peripheral blood, taken on day 0 of MenACWY control vaccination. The origin of the receptors is an adult in good health.

This clone was detected only once. This CDR3 is also generated by other DNA sequences in the sample. The chain uses TRBV5-1 and TRBJ2-1; D might be TRBD1 (6 bases). There are 15 residues in the CDR3. Trimming removed 5 bases from V and 0 bases from J, with 12 bases in between. Germline V CDR1 and CDR2: SGHRS, YFSETQ. CDR3 bases: TGCGCCAGCAGTTCACAGGGCCTCTCCTACAATGAGCAGTTCTTC. Translation: CASSSQGLSYNEQFF.

The chain combines TRBV7-8 with TRBJ1-3; D is uncertain. This CDR3 is built from 16 residues. V shed 1 base and J shed 0 bases, with 10 bases lying between them. The germline gives CDR1 SGHVS, CDR2 FQNEAQ. For the CDR3, the DNA is TGTGCCAGCAGCTTAGTAGTTGGCACCTCTGGAAACACCATATATTTT. It codes for CASSLVVGTSGNTIYF.

The chain recombines TRBV7-3 with TRBJ2-3, with 7 bases lining up with TRBD2. Germline V gene data show CDR1 as SGHTA and CDR2 as FQGTGA. The J segment lost 2 bases and the V segment lost 6 bases, leaving 8 bases of the junction unmatched. This CDR3 region has 15 residues. The CDR3 protein is CASSVGLAATDTQYF. CDR3 DNA: TGTGCCAGCAGTGTCGGCCTAGCGGCCACAGATACGCAGTATTTT. Based on the CDR3 plus reference TRBV7-3 and TRBJ2-3, the full variable domain is GAGVSQTPSNKVTEKGKYVELRCDPISGHTALYWYRQSLGQGPEFLIYFQGTGAADDSGLPNDRFFAVRPEGSVSTLKIQRTERGDSAVYLCASSVGLAATDTQYFGPGTRLTVL.

The chain employs TRBV7-8 and TRBJ2-7; 11 bases are shared with TRBD2. CDR3 size: 14 residues. The trim removed 6 bases at V and 7 bases at J, leaving 8 bases unmatched. Germline values: CDR1 SGHVS, CDR2 FQNEAQ. CDR3 region: CASRTSGTSREQYF. CDR3 coding DNA: TGTGCCAGCAGGACTAGCGGGACCTCAAGGGAGCAGTACTTC.

This clone was recorded only once. The gene calls are TRBV3-1 (or the pseudogene TRBV3-2) and TRBJ2-7, with D maybe TRBD2 (5 bases). The CDR3 spans 14 residues. Trimming left V 0 bases short and J 5 bases short, with 11 bases between. Germline V gene data show CDR1 as LGHDT and CDR2 as YNNKEL (reference sequence). CDR3 sequence (DNA): TGTGCCAGCAGCCAAGATTTTGGAGGACACGAGCAGTACTTC. Translating gives CASSQDFGGHEQYF.

As regards this clone: The sample contains more than one DNA sequence encoding this CDR3. The chain joins TRBV5-1 to TRBJ1-3; D is undetermined. V gave up 4 bases and J gave up 0 bases, with 8 bases separating them. CDR3 size: 14 residues. CDR1 is SGHRS, CDR2 YFSETQ, per germline. CDR3 residues: CASSPQSSGNTIYF. The CDR3 DNA reads as TGCGCCAGCAGCCCCCAGAGCTCTGGAAACACCATATATTTT.

This chain uses TRBV7-9 with TRBJ1-3; no clear D. CDR3 length: 11 amino acids. Between the trimmed V and J ends, which lost 6 bases and 7 bases, there was a span of 7 bases. Germline CDR1 reads SEHNR; CDR2 reads FQNEAQ (reference sequence). The CDR3 DNA reads as TGTGCCAGCAGTTCATTCAACACCATATATTTT. Protein: CASSSFNTIYF.

This clone occurred once. This chain links TRBV12-3 or TRBV12-4 with TRBJ2-2; D is ambiguous. Trimming cost V 4 bases and J 3 bases, with 6 bases left between them. The CDR3 is 13 residues long. The CDR3, as DNA: TGTGCCAGCAGTTCCCTTTACACCGGGGAGCTGTTTTTT. This gives the protein CASSSLYTGELFF.

This chain uses TRBV18 with TRBJ1-2; no reliable D call. Germline V gene data show CDR1 as KGHSH and CDR2 as LQKENI. CDR3 size: 15 residues. V was cut by 2 bases and J by 3 bases, with 13 bases left in between. CDR3 nucleotides: TGTGCCAGCTCACCAGAGGCGAGGGCGGACTATGGCTACACCTTC. Its translation: CASSPEARADYGYTF.

The chain links TRBV9 to TRBJ2-5; unclear D gene. The CDR3 totals 11 residues. V was cut by 4 bases and J by 3 bases, with 4 bases left in between. Germline V lookup: CDR1 SGDLS, CDR2 YYNGEE. The CDR3 DNA follows: TGTGCCAGCAGCAGGGAAGAGACCCAGTACTTC. Encoded protein: CASSREETQYF.

The chain combines TRBV5-5 with TRBJ1-4; no clear D gene. Trimming cost V 5 bases and J 8 bases, with 16 bases left between them. The CDR3 loop spans 14 amino acids. CDR1 is SGHKS and CDR2 is YYEKEE in the germline V gene (reference sequence). The CDR3 DNA reads as TGTGCCAGCAGTGGCGGCCTCACCGGGGAAAAACTGTTTTTT. Amino acids: CASSGGLTGEKLFF.

The J gene is TRBJ1-2, the V gene TRBV20-1, with D tentatively TRBD1 (5 bases). V lost 7 bases, J lost 4 bases, and 10 bases lay in between. CDR1 is DFQATT and CDR2 is SNEGSKA in the germline V gene (reference sequence). This CDR3 has 11 amino acids. CDR3 coding DNA: TGCAGTGTTAGCGACAGCTATGGCTACACCTTC. Its protein is CSVSDSYGYTF.

The chain carries TRBV6-1 and TRBJ1-2; no definite D call. V lost 2 bases and J lost 1, with 5 bases in between. Germline lookup yields CDR1 MNHNS and CDR2 SASEGT. This CDR3 contains 13 residues. The CDR3 coding sequence is TGTGCCAGCAGTGAATTTTTTAACTATGGCTACACCTTC. This encodes CASSEFFNYGYTF.

The rearrangement joins TRBV19 to TRBJ1-4, with TRBD1 as a possible D gene (6 bases). From germline, CDR1 is LNHDA and CDR2 SQIVND (reference sequence). The germline V and J ends were trimmed by 5 bases and 8 bases, with 18 bases remaining between them. The CDR3 spans 15 residues. The CDR3 DNA reads as TGTGCCAGTAGTCCTCGGGACACCGTTTCGGAAAAACTGTTTTTT. Translating it yields CASSPRDTVSEKLFF.

The table lists this clone with a few counts. Here the CDR3 reads CASSGSLRGGRSYNEQFF. The DNA of the CDR3 is TGTGCCAGCAGTGGGTCCCTCCGGGGGGGACGCTCCTACAATGAGCAGTTCTTC. V usage is TRBV25-1 and J usage is TRBJ2-1, with TRBD2 matching over 8 bases. Germline CDR1 and CDR2: MGHDK and SYGVNS. CDR3 length: 18 residues. The J segment lost 0 bases and the V segment lost 4 bases, leaving 11 bases of the junction unmatched.

The chain is built from TRBV5-5 and TRBJ1-3; D ambiguous. CDR3 length: 15 amino acids. Germline CDR1 reads SGHKS; CDR2 reads YYEKEE (reference sequence). V was shortened by 7 bases and J by 0 bases, with 14 bases between the two germline ends. CDR3 in amino acids: CASFLGQLSGNTIYF. Written as DNA, the CDR3 is TGTGCCAGCTTCCTCGGGCAGCTCTCTGGAAACACCATATATTTT. The full variable domain, its missing parts supplied by reference TRBV5-5 and TRBJ1-3, is DAGVTQSPTHLIKTRGQQVTLRCSPISGHKSVSWYQQVLGQGPQFIFQYYEKEERGRGNFPDRFSARQFPNYSSELNVNALLLGDSALYLCASFLGQLSGNTIYFGEGSWLTVV.

The chain is built from TRBV27 and TRBJ1-1; D uncertain. Between the trimmed V and J ends, which lost 10 bases and 0 bases, there was a span of 12 bases. The length of the CDR3 is 13 residues. Per germline, CDR1 MNHEY and CDR2 SMNVEV (reference sequence). This chain's CDR3 is CATRNGLNTEAFF. CDR3 DNA: TGTGCCACCCGCAACGGGCTGAACACTGAAGCTTTCTTT.